Included here is one T cell receptor beta chain sequence, with context. The antigen remains unidentified. When the RNA was reverse transcribed, random hexamers were used with an input of about 0.5 to 1 ug. An immunoSEQ multiplex PCR generated amplified TCR beta CDR3 products spanning 54 Vbeta and 13 Jbeta. TCRdb fed the immunoSEQ multiplex PCR reads into MiXCR, producing one record per CDR3 protein. The profile shows about 440,000 distinct CDR3 sequences, approximately 89% of them singletons. V lost 0 bases, J lost 0 bases, and 24 bases lay in between. The CDR3 runs to 21 residues. CDR1 and CDR2 (germline): SGHAT, FQNNGV. The data were taken from a study of CD8 T cells in Susac syndrome. CD8+ and CD4+ T cells taken from blood had their TCR beta sequenced. Broader study findings: The study recognized that the number of individuals in its TCR sequencing and HLA analysis was relatively small.

The chain is built from TRBV11-2 and TRBJ2-1; the D gene is possibly TRBD1 (6 bases). The sequence derives from a human donor with multiple sclerosis. The material sequenced was CD8+ T cells from PBMCs. CDR3 amino acids: CASSLDIRSLTGPSSYNEQFF. CDR3 DNA sequence: TGTGCCAGCAGCTTAGATATCCGATCGTTGACAGGTCCTAGCTCCTACAATGAGCAGTTCTTC.